Listed below are T cell receptor beta chains from one sample, sequenced in a study of cytomegalovirus exposure and HLA in healthy donors. Some clones are missing from TCRdb's copy, which holds only in-frame ones; the method was immunoSEQ multiplex PCR. The sample consists of 200,000 to 250,000 clones, approximately 81% of them appearing once. The material sequenced was PBMCs. The receptor source for this set is a man aged 25-40 years in good health and CMV-seronegative. CDR3s include the opening cysteine and the closing phenylalanine or tryptophan. Each record gives: D gene, clone size, V gene, J gene, CDR3 protein, CDR3 DNA. A D gene is named only where the DNA matches it firmly. Size is omitted from some rows. Given values are once, few, many or a class for expanded clones.

D gene: TRBD1
clone size: -
V gene: TRBV18
J gene: TRBJ1-2
CDR3 protein: CASSPDRTGGDYGYTF
CDR3 DNA: TGTGCCAGCTCACCAGACCGGACAGGGGGTGACTATGGCTACACCTTC

D gene: TRBD2
clone size: -
V gene: TRBV7-3
J gene: TRBJ2-1
CDR3 protein: CASSLGQGLVGLFF
CDR3 DNA: TGTGCCAGCAGCTTAGGTCAGGGACTAGTGGGGTTGTTCTTC

D gene: TRBD1
clone size: -
V gene: TRBV28
J gene: TRBJ1-2
CDR3 protein: CASSSGTGSFRQYGYTF
CDR3 DNA: TGTGCCAGCAGTTCCGGGACAGGGAGCTTCCGGCAGTATGGCTACACCTTC

D gene: -
clone size: -
V gene: TRBV10-3
J gene: TRBJ2-7
CDR3 protein: CAISEGGGTLYEQYF
CDR3 DNA: TGTGCCATCAGTGAAGGCGGGGGCACCCTCTACGAGCAGTACTTC

D gene: TRBD1
clone size: -
V gene: TRBV19
J gene: TRBJ2-7
CDR3 protein: CASSRGQFMVSEQYF
CDR3 DNA: TGTGCCAGTAGTCGGGGACAGTTTATGGTGAGCGAGCAGTACTTC

D gene: TRBD2
clone size: -
V gene: TRBV7-6
J gene: TRBJ2-3
CDR3 protein: CASSLTVLAGVGTDTQYF
CDR3 DNA: TGTGCCAGCAGCTTAACCGTACTAGCGGGGGTTGGCACAGATACGCAGTATTTT

D gene: -
clone size: -
V gene: TRBV27
J gene: TRBJ2-1
CDR3 protein: CASEGYNEQFF
CDR3 DNA: TGTGCCAGCGAGGGCTACAATGAGCAGTTCTTC

D gene: -
clone size: -
V gene: TRBV7-9
J gene: TRBJ2-3
CDR3 protein: CASSLSWETDTQYF
CDR3 DNA: TGTGCCAGCAGCTTAAGCTGGGAGACAGATACGCAGTATTTT

D gene: -
clone size: -
V gene: TRBV5-6
J gene: TRBJ2-3
CDR3 protein: CASSLKVGWRDVQYF
CDR3 DNA: TGTGCCAGCAGCTTGAAGGTGGGCTGGCGGGATGTGCAGTATTTT

D gene: TRBD1
clone size: -
V gene: TRBV28
J gene: TRBJ1-5
CDR3 protein: CASSRSGTGGFQPQHF
CDR3 DNA: TGTGCCAGCAGCCGATCCGGGACAGGGGGATTTCAGCCCCAGCATTTT

D gene: -
clone size: -
V gene: TRBV27
J gene: TRBJ2-1
CDR3 protein: CASSFGGFSYNEQFF
CDR3 DNA: TGTGCCAGCAGTTTTGGAGGATTTTCCTACAATGAGCAGTTCTTC

D gene: -
clone size: -
V gene: TRBV28
J gene: TRBJ2-7
CDR3 protein: CASSFRSRQYF
CDR3 DNA: TGTGCCAGCAGTTTCCGTAGTCGGCAGTACTTC

D gene: TRBD1
clone size: -
V gene: TRBV28
J gene: TRBJ1-2
CDR3 protein: CASSPDRLYGYTF
CDR3 DNA: TGTGCCAGCAGTCCGGACAGGCTCTATGGCTACACCTTC

D gene: -
clone size: once
V gene: TRBV27
J gene: TRBJ2-2
CDR3 protein: CASSYSDSRNGELFF
CDR3 DNA: TGTGCCAGCAGTTACTCGGACAGCCGCAACGGGGAGCTGTTTTTT

D gene: TRBD2
clone size: once
V gene: TRBV28
J gene: TRBJ2-1
CDR3 protein: CASSQSGGPGEQFF
CDR3 DNA: TGTGCCAGCAGCCAAAGCGGGGGGCCGGGGGAGCAGTTCTTC

D gene: -
clone size: few
V gene: TRBV4-1
J gene: TRBJ2-7
CDR3 protein: CASSPQTYSYEQYF
CDR3 DNA: TGCGCCAGCAGCCCCCAGACTTACTCCTACGAGCAGTACTTC

D gene: TRBD1
clone size: few
V gene: TRBV5-1
J gene: TRBJ1-4
CDR3 protein: CASSWTGGNEKLFF
CDR3 DNA: TGCGCCAGCAGCTGGACAGGGGGGAATGAAAAACTGTTTTTT

D gene: -
clone size: -
V gene: TRBV6-4
J gene: TRBJ2-1
CDR3 protein: CASSDSGAGGTVYNEQFF
CDR3 DNA: TGTGCCAGCAGTGACTCTGGCGCTGGGGGGACAGTTTACAATGAGCAGTTCTTC

D gene: TRBD2
clone size: -
V gene: TRBV28
J gene: TRBJ2-7
CDR3 protein: CASSSGLAVLYEQYF
CDR3 DNA: TGTGCCAGCAGTTCCGGACTAGCGGTCCTCTACGAGCAGTACTTC

D gene: TRBD2
clone size: -
V gene: TRBV5-1
J gene: TRBJ2-7
CDR3 protein: CASRRTSGESSYEQYF
CDR3 DNA: TGCGCCAGCAGGCGGACTAGCGGGGAGAGCTCCTACGAGCAGTACTTC

D gene: -
clone size: -
V gene: TRBV6-5
J gene: TRBJ1-3
CDR3 protein: CASSPAGAGGNTIYF
CDR3 DNA: TGTGCCAGCAGCCCCGCGGGGGCGGGAGGAAACACCATATATTTT

D gene: TRBD1
clone size: -
V gene: TRBV6-5
J gene: TRBJ1-3
CDR3 protein: CASSPDRAGNTIYF
CDR3 DNA: TGTGCCAGCAGTCCGGACAGGGCTGGAAACACCATATATTTT